Each of the 6 T cell receptor beta chains below was sequenced from the same sample in a study of T cells in Graves' hyperthyroidism and ophthalmopathy (dated by TCRdb to the late 2010s). Receptor libraries were prepared by multiplex PCR. Sequencing took place on an Illumina HiSeq 2000. The TCR beta CDR3 regions were amplified from RNA transcripts. The TCR CDR3 was subjected to a first round of RT-PCR using the HTBI primer set and the Qiagen OneStep RT-PCR kit. TCRdb passed the public sequencing reads through fastp at Q25 and MiXCR, retaining productive beta sequences. Every entry covers one CDR3 protein and lists the most common genes and DNA from its rows. This sample lists hundreds of thousands of distinct CDR3 sequences; approximately 13% were detected once. The leading ten clones occupy under 7% of the sample. The sample was blood. These receptors all come from a woman between 25 and 40 years old with Graves' hyperthyroidism that later progressed to Graves' ophthalmopathy.

The CDR3 region is CASSMFGLAGDEQFF. The DNA for the CDR3 is TGTGCCAGTAGTATGTTTGGACTAGCGGGCGATGAGCAGTTCTTC. The chain recombines TRBV19 with TRBJ2-1; 11 nucleotides line up with TRBD2. CDR3 length equals 15 residues. Germline V gene sequence: CDR1 LNHDA, CDR2 SQIVND (reference sequence). The V gene end was trimmed by 3 bases and the J gene end by 8 bases; junction bases not matched to a gene: 6.

This clonotype was counted at least ten times. The rearrangement uses TRBV18 and TRBJ2-7, with D unresolved. CDR3 size: 13 residues. Germline V CDR1 and CDR2: KGHSH, LQKENI. V was clipped by 3 bases and J by 6 bases, with 12 bases between them. As DNA, the CDR3 is TGTGCCAGCTCACCGACCCGGGCCGGCGAGCAGTACTTC. This translates into CASSPTRAGEQYF.

This clonotype came up many times. V gene TRBV29-1 combines with J gene TRBJ1-1; 7 bases match TRBD1. This CDR3 is 14 amino acids long. Germline trimming cut 4 bases from V and 4 bases from J; bases unmatched to any gene: 9. Germline V gene sequence: CDR1 SQVTM, CDR2 ANQGSEA. The CDR3 protein is CSVAVQGGTTEAFF. The CDR3 DNA reads as TGCAGCGTTGCGGTCCAGGGGGGCACCACTGAAGCTTTCTTT.

In this sample, this clonotype turned up a few times. The chain recombines TRBV4-1 with TRBJ1-1, with D perhaps TRBD1 (5 bases). Between the trimmed V and J ends, which lost 4 bases and 1 base, there was a span of 19 bases. Germline CDR1 MGHRA, CDR2 YSYEKL. The CDR3 consists of 17 residues. CDR3 sequence (DNA): TGCGCCAGCAGCCCACCCGGGGGGGTAGCGAAGAACACTGAAGCTTTCTTT. It codes for CASSPPGGVAKNTEAFF.

This rearrangement joins TRBV30 to TRBJ1-1, with D uncertain. This CDR3 has 13 residues. V gave up 2 bases and J gave up 0 bases, with 7 bases separating them. Germline CDR1 is GTSNPN and CDR2 is SVGIG (reference sequence). The CDR3 sequence is CAWSTTLNTEAFF. CDR3 DNA: TGTGCCTGGAGTACAACACTGAACACTGAAGCTTTCTTT.

This clonotype has a count of ten or more. The genes are TRBV10-3 and TRBJ1-4, with a possible D match to TRBD1 (6 bases). Germline V lookup: CDR1 ENHRY, CDR2 SYGVKD. CDR3 size: 17 residues. Trimming removed 3 bases from V and 0 bases from J, with 14 bases in between. The CDR3 DNA follows: TGTGCCATCAGTGACCCCCTGGGGGGGCCAACTAATGAAAAACTGTTTTTT. This sequence encodes CAISDPLGGPTNEKLFF.